This is a list of T cell receptor beta chains from one sample in a study of T cell responses to AZD1222 COVID-19 vaccine. Sequenced by immunoSEQ multiplex PCR; TCRdb stores in-frame clones only, minus some. Of about 180,000 clones in the sample, about 93% were seen once. The specimen was peripheral blood, collected 28 days after the second dose of the MenACWY control vaccine. The source is an adult who received the MenACWY meningococcal vaccine as a control. The CDR3 runs from the conserved cysteine through the conserved F or W. Each record gives: D gene, V gene, J gene, clone size, CDR3 length, CDR3 protein, CDR3 DNA. A D gene is named only where the DNA matches it firmly. Clone size is given for some rows only: seen once, a few or many times, or a class if the clone is expanded.

>TRBD1|TRBV30|TRBJ2-7|NA|12
CASPGQGHEQYF
TGTGCCTCCCCGGGACAGGGACACGAGCAGTACTTC
>TRBD1|TRBV12-3/TRBV12-4|TRBJ1-2|NA|13
CASSLQGAYGYTF
TGTGCCAGCAGTCTGCAGGGGGCCTATGGCTACACCTTC
>NA|TRBV12-3/TRBV12-4|TRBJ1-3|NA|11
CASTVLNTIYF
TGTGCCAGCACCGTCCTGAACACCATATATTTT
>TRBD1|TRBV11-3|TRBJ2-4|NA|13
CASKRQGENIQYF
TGTGCCAGCAAGAGACAGGGGGAAAACATTCAGTACTTC
>NA|TRBV5-1|TRBJ2-1|NA|15
CASSLNPGEYNEQFF
TGCGCCAGCAGCTTAAATCCGGGAGAGTACAATGAGCAGTTCTTC
>NA|TRBV14|TRBJ1-1|many|12
CASSPFPGEAFF
TGTGCCAGCAGTCCCTTTCCGGGGGAAGCTTTCTTT
>NA|TRBV4-1|TRBJ1-4|NA|16
CASSQDPYGTNEKLFF
TGCGCCAGCAGCCAAGATCCGTACGGAACTAATGAAAAACTGTTTTTT
>TRBD1|TRBV6-5|TRBJ1-6|once|13
CATRDSQDSPLHF
TGTGCCACTAGGGACAGTCAGGATTCACCCCTCCACTTT
>TRBD1|TRBV18|TRBJ1-5|NA|14
CASSPTGGNQPQHF
TGTGCCAGCTCACCGACAGGGGGCAATCAGCCCCAGCATTTT
>NA|TRBV28|TRBJ1-6|once|15
CASLGSIGGNSPLHF
TGTGCCAGCCTCGGGTCGATAGGAGGGAATTCACCCCTCCACTTT
>NA|TRBV4-2|TRBJ2-4|NA|15
CASSPELAAKNIQYF
TGTGCCAGCAGCCCTGAGCTTGCTGCTAAAAACATTCAGTACTTC
>NA|TRBV5-6|TRBJ2-1|NA|15
CASSLRQVSYNEQFF
TGTGCCAGCAGCCTAAGACAGGTCTCCTACAATGAGCAGTTCTTC
>NA|TRBV19|TRBJ1-5|NA|16
CASKSGYSVGNQPQHF
TGTGCCAGTAAGTCGGGGTACTCGGTTGGCAATCAGCCCCAGCATTTT
>NA|TRBV12-3/TRBV12-4|TRBJ1-2|NA|12
CASSLGGHGYTF
TGTGCCAGCAGCCTTGGGGGGCATGGCTACACCTTC
>NA|TRBV9|TRBJ2-3|NA|14
CASSVDISTDTQYF
TGTGCCAGCAGCGTAGACATTAGCACAGATACGCAGTATTTT
>TRBD1|TRBV7-2|TRBJ1-5|NA|15
CASSDRRTGNQPQHF
TGTGCCAGCAGCGACCGACGGACAGGGAATCAGCCCCAGCATTTT
>TRBD1|TRBV5-1|TRBJ1-2|NA|14
CASSLGDRGGGYTF
TGCGCCAGCAGCTTAGGGGACAGGGGTGGTGGCTACACCTTC
>NA|TRBV7-2|TRBJ1-2|NA|14
CASSLSAGVYGYTF
TGTGCCAGCAGCTTATCGGCTGGGGTCTATGGCTACACCTTC
>NA|TRBV10-1|TRBJ2-3|NA|13
CASSESTADTQYF
TGCGCCAGCAGTGAGTCAACGGCAGATACGCAGTATTTT
>NA|TRBV7-8|TRBJ2-3|NA|16
CASSLQSRPRTDTQYF
TGTGCCAGCAGCCTTCAGAGCCGGCCCCGCACAGATACGCAGTATTTT
>TRBD1|TRBV19|TRBJ1-1|NA|17
CASRLSGTVFGGTEAFF
TGTGCCAGTAGACTATCCGGGACAGTTTTTGGTGGCACTGAAGCTTTCTTT
>NA|TRBV30|TRBJ1-1|NA|13
CAWSVGKNTEAFF
TGTGCCTGGAGTGTGGGGAAGAACACTGAAGCTTTCTTT
>NA|TRBV6-2/TRBV6-3|TRBJ1-2|NA|14
CASSYEEGSRGYTF
TGTGCCAGCAGTTACGAGGAGGGGTCACGAGGCTACACCTTC
>TRBD2|TRBV9|TRBJ2-5|once|14
CASSVGAGQETQYF
TGTGCCAGCAGCGTAGGAGCGGGGCAAGAGACCCAGTACTTC
>NA|TRBV27|TRBJ2-2|NA|17
CASRPGPTQGEGGELFF
TGTGCCAGCAGGCCGGGACCTACACAGGGGGAGGGCGGGGAGCTGTTTTTT
>NA|TRBV27|TRBJ1-2|once|16
CASSLSRQRRGYGYTF
TGTGCCAGCAGTTTATCCCGGCAGCGTAGAGGGTATGGCTACACCTTC
>NA|TRBV5-5|TRBJ1-1|NA|18
CASSPGLRGLYQNTEAFF
TGTGCCAGCAGCCCGGGGTTGCGGGGTTTGTATCAAAACACTGAAGCTTTCTTT
>NA|TRBV6-5|TRBJ1-1|NA|16
CASSYSRGPGDTEAFF
TGTGCCAGCAGTTACTCTCGGGGGCCTGGGGACACTGAAGCTTTCTTT